These T cell receptor beta chains were read from a single sample in a study of blood T cell repertoires in COVID-19. This table comes from immunoSEQ multiplex PCR, and its TCRdb copy is limited to in-frame clones, with some not included. The table records over 200,000 clones, about 91% of them present only once. The sample taken for sequencing was PBMCs or T cells enriched from blood (not recorded which). These receptor sequences come from a man between 18 and 29 years old with acute COVID-19. Each CDR3 is given with its conserved first and last residue. A D gene is named only where the DNA matches it firmly. Size values are once, few and many counts, or a class for expanded clones, and some rows have none.

clone_size: NA; d_call: NA; v_call: TRBV30; j_call: TRBJ1-1; cdr3_aa: CAWSAERSPGAFF; cdr3_nt: TGTGCCTGGAGTGCCGAACGATCTCCGGGAGCTTTCTTT
clone_size: NA; d_call: NA; v_call: TRBV10-1; j_call: TRBJ2-7; cdr3_aa: CASSEEGRSYEQYF; cdr3_nt: TGCGCCAGCAGTGAGGAGGGTAGGTCCTACGAGCAGTACTTC
clone_size: NA; d_call: NA; v_call: TRBV2; j_call: TRBJ1-4; cdr3_aa: CASSDRSGEKLFF; cdr3_nt: TGTGCCAGCAGTGACAGGTCAGGGGAAAAACTGTTTTTT
clone_size: NA; d_call: NA; v_call: TRBV28; j_call: TRBJ1-3; cdr3_aa: CASKQGAYSGNTIYF; cdr3_nt: TGTGCCAGCAAACAAGGGGCCTACTCTGGAAACACCATATATTTT
clone_size: NA; d_call: NA; v_call: TRBV7-2; j_call: TRBJ2-5; cdr3_aa: CASSPRGSRFQTQYF; cdr3_nt: TGTGCCAGCAGCCCCCGCGGGTCCCGATTTCAGACCCAGTACTTC
clone_size: NA; d_call: TRBD2; v_call: TRBV11-2; j_call: TRBJ2-1; cdr3_aa: CASRRREGGYNEQFF; cdr3_nt: TGTGCCAGCAGACGGCGGGAGGGGGGCTACAATGAGCAGTTCTTC
clone_size: NA; d_call: NA; v_call: TRBV19; j_call: TRBJ1-2; cdr3_aa: CASSMGPGRPPPYGYTF; cdr3_nt: TGTGCCAGTAGTATGGGGCCAGGCCGACCTCCACCCTATGGCTACACCTTC
clone_size: NA; d_call: NA; v_call: TRBV6-5; j_call: TRBJ1-5; cdr3_aa: CASSYSMYRADQPQHF; cdr3_nt: TGTGCCAGCAGTTACTCGATGTACAGGGCAGATCAGCCCCAGCATTTT
clone_size: NA; d_call: NA; v_call: TRBV28; j_call: TRBJ1-1; cdr3_aa: CASRGRVDGAEAFF; cdr3_nt: TGTGCCAGCAGAGGCAGGGTTGATGGCGCTGAAGCTTTCTTT
clone_size: NA; d_call: NA; v_call: TRBV6-5; j_call: TRBJ1-2; cdr3_aa: CASSYVGAGYGYTF; cdr3_nt: TGTGCCAGCAGTTACGTGGGGGCTGGGTATGGCTACACCTTC
clone_size: NA; d_call: TRBD1; v_call: TRBV2; j_call: TRBJ2-4; cdr3_aa: CASRGQDLAKNIQYF; cdr3_nt: TGTGCCAGCAGAGGACAGGATCTAGCCAAAAACATTCAGTACTTC
clone_size: NA; d_call: NA; v_call: TRBV21-1; j_call: TRBJ2-5; cdr3_aa: CASSKVSDSTETQYF; cdr3_nt: TGTGCCAGCAGCAAAGTATCGGACAGTACCGAGACCCAGTACTTC
clone_size: NA; d_call: NA; v_call: TRBV4-3; j_call: TRBJ1-6; cdr3_aa: CASSQVEDSPLHF; cdr3_nt: TGCGCCAGCAGCCAAGTAGAAGATTCACCCCTCCACTTT
clone_size: NA; d_call: TRBD2; v_call: TRBV3-1/TRBV3-2; j_call: TRBJ2-1; cdr3_aa: CASSQEFLGLAGNEQFF; cdr3_nt: TGTGCCAGCAGCCAAGAATTCCTCGGACTAGCGGGCAATGAGCAGTTCTTC
clone_size: NA; d_call: NA; v_call: TRBV14; j_call: TRBJ1-1; cdr3_aa: CASSPRGLNTEAFF; cdr3_nt: TGTGCCAGCAGCCCCCGAGGGCTGAACACTGAAGCTTTCTTT
clone_size: NA; d_call: NA; v_call: TRBV18; j_call: TRBJ2-1; cdr3_aa: CASSLPTGPNEQFF; cdr3_nt: TGTGCCAGCTCACTACCTACAGGGCCCAATGAGCAGTTCTTC
clone_size: NA; d_call: TRBD2; v_call: TRBV5-1; j_call: TRBJ2-3; cdr3_aa: CASSLGSAGGLTDTQYF; cdr3_nt: TGCGCCAGCAGCTTGGGCTCAGCGGGAGGACTCACAGATACGCAGTATTTT
clone_size: NA; d_call: TRBD1; v_call: TRBV6-5; j_call: TRBJ2-3; cdr3_aa: CASSYGDRDPDTQYF; cdr3_nt: TGTGCCAGCAGTTACGGGGACAGGGATCCAGATACGCAGTATTTT
clone_size: NA; d_call: NA; v_call: TRBV28; j_call: TRBJ2-2; cdr3_aa: CASSLGGTVTGELFF; cdr3_nt: TGTGCCAGCAGTTTAGGAGGTACGGTCACCGGGGAGCTGTTTTTT
clone_size: NA; d_call: NA; v_call: TRBV5-1; j_call: TRBJ1-1; cdr3_aa: CASSSLSGGDTEAFF; cdr3_nt: TGCGCCAGCAGCTCCCTCAGCGGGGGAGACACTGAAGCTTTCTTT
clone_size: NA; d_call: NA; v_call: TRBV19; j_call: TRBJ1-2; cdr3_aa: CASTSSAKLNYGYTF; cdr3_nt: TGTGCCAGTACGAGCAGCGCCAAACTTAACTATGGCTACACCTTC
clone_size: NA; d_call: NA; v_call: TRBV9; j_call: TRBJ2-3; cdr3_aa: CASSGDLQLGGDTQYF; cdr3_nt: TGTGCCAGCAGCGGAGACTTACAGCTGGGAGGAGATACGCAGTATTTT
clone_size: NA; d_call: NA; v_call: TRBV11-3; j_call: TRBJ2-1; cdr3_aa: CASSLREFTYNEQFF; cdr3_nt: TGTGCCAGCAGCTTACGGGAGTTCACCTACAATGAGCAGTTCTTC
clone_size: NA; d_call: NA; v_call: TRBV14; j_call: TRBJ2-2; cdr3_aa: CASSQLQGNTGELFF; cdr3_nt: TGTGCCAGCAGCCAACTCCAGGGGAACACCGGGGAGCTGTTTTTT
clone_size: NA; d_call: TRBD2; v_call: TRBV7-9; j_call: TRBJ2-7; cdr3_aa: CASSLAGGSYEQYF; cdr3_nt: TGTGCCAGCAGTTTAGCGGGAGGGTCCTACGAGCAGTACTTC
clone_size: NA; d_call: NA; v_call: TRBV7-6; j_call: TRBJ2-3; cdr3_aa: CASSLANGDTQYF; cdr3_nt: TGTGCCAGCAGCTTAGCGAACGGGGATACGCAGTATTTT
clone_size: NA; d_call: NA; v_call: TRBV27; j_call: TRBJ1-2; cdr3_aa: CASSLTGSYGYTF; cdr3_nt: TGTGCCAGCAGTTTAACGGGTAGCTATGGCTACACCTTC
clone_size: NA; d_call: NA; v_call: TRBV19; j_call: TRBJ1-2; cdr3_aa: CASSLRTTRRRGYTF; cdr3_nt: TGTGCCAGTAGTCTGAGGACAACCCGACGTCGAGGCTACACCTTC
clone_size: NA; d_call: NA; v_call: TRBV6-4; j_call: TRBJ2-2; cdr3_aa: CASSGQVFQGELFF; cdr3_nt: TGTGCCAGCAGTGGTCAGGTTTTCCAGGGGGAGCTGTTTTTT
clone_size: NA; d_call: TRBD1; v_call: TRBV2; j_call: TRBJ2-5; cdr3_aa: CASRDRGETQYF; cdr3_nt: TGTGCCAGCAGAGACAGGGGCGAGACCCAGTACTTC
clone_size: NA; d_call: TRBD1; v_call: TRBV2; j_call: TRBJ2-7; cdr3_aa: CASSVSGGSYEQYF; cdr3_nt: TGTGCCAGCAGTGTTTCAGGGGGCTCCTACGAGCAGTACTTC
clone_size: NA; d_call: NA; v_call: TRBV3-1/TRBV3-2; j_call: TRBJ1-6; cdr3_aa: CASSQDLSSPLHF; cdr3_nt: TGTGCCAGCAGCCAAGATCTAAGTTCACCCCTCCACTTT
clone_size: NA; d_call: NA; v_call: TRBV28; j_call: TRBJ2-5; cdr3_aa: CACTNTDRGETQYF; cdr3_nt: TGTGCCTGCACCAACACGGACCGGGGGGAGACCCAGTACTTC
clone_size: NA; d_call: NA; v_call: TRBV4-3; j_call: TRBJ2-1; cdr3_aa: CASSQGSGWSSYNEQFF; cdr3_nt: TGCGCCAGCAGCCAAGGAAGCGGGTGGAGCTCCTACAATGAGCAGTTCTTC
clone_size: many; d_call: TRBD1; v_call: TRBV6-1; j_call: TRBJ1-1; cdr3_aa: CASSEGTGGTEAFF; cdr3_nt: TGTGCCAGCAGTGAGGGTACAGGGGGCACTGAAGCTTTCTTT
clone_size: NA; d_call: NA; v_call: TRBV5-5; j_call: TRBJ1-4; cdr3_aa: CASSLVDTATNEKLFF; cdr3_nt: TGTGCCAGCAGCTTGGTTGACACCGCAACTAATGAAAAACTGTTTTTT
clone_size: NA; d_call: NA; v_call: TRBV4-1; j_call: TRBJ2-1; cdr3_aa: CASSQEPDSGSEQFF; cdr3_nt: TGCGCCAGCAGCCAAGAACCGGACAGTGGGTCTGAGCAGTTCTTC
clone_size: NA; d_call: TRBD1; v_call: TRBV28; j_call: TRBJ2-4; cdr3_aa: CASSFPGGRELAKNIQYF; cdr3_nt: TGTGCCAGCAGTTTCCCAGGGGGCCGGGAACTAGCCAAAAACATTCAGTACTTC
clone_size: NA; d_call: TRBD2; v_call: TRBV5-1; j_call: TRBJ2-7; cdr3_aa: CASSLDLASGSSYEQYF; cdr3_nt: TGCGCCAGCAGCTTGGATTTGGCTAGCGGAAGCTCCTACGAGCAGTACTTC
clone_size: NA; d_call: TRBD1; v_call: TRBV2; j_call: TRBJ1-5; cdr3_aa: CASSGTQGDKSNQPQHF; cdr3_nt: TGTGCCAGCAGTGGGACACAGGGGGATAAGAGCAATCAGCCCCAGCATTTT
clone_size: NA; d_call: TRBD1; v_call: TRBV6-2/TRBV6-3; j_call: TRBJ2-7; cdr3_aa: CASSYSYTTGVSYEQYF; cdr3_nt: TGTGCCAGCAGTTACTCCTATACGACAGGGGTATCCTACGAGCAGTACTTC
clone_size: NA; d_call: NA; v_call: TRBV7-9; j_call: TRBJ2-7; cdr3_aa: CASNSISYEQYF; cdr3_nt: TGTGCCAGCAATTCCATCTCCTACGAGCAGTACTTC
clone_size: NA; d_call: TRBD2; v_call: TRBV27; j_call: TRBJ2-7; cdr3_aa: CASSSGTSKIYEQYF; cdr3_nt: TGTGCCAGCAGTTCCGGGACTAGCAAAATCTACGAGCAGTACTTC
clone_size: NA; d_call: TRBD1; v_call: TRBV19; j_call: TRBJ1-2; cdr3_aa: CASSISGTGAANYGYTF; cdr3_nt: TGTGCCAGTAGTATCTCCGGGACAGGGGCAGCTAACTATGGCTACACCTTC
clone_size: NA; d_call: TRBD1; v_call: TRBV25-1; j_call: TRBJ2-1; cdr3_aa: CASSESPRRGRDEQFF; cdr3_nt: TGTGCCAGCAGTGAATCTCCCCGCAGGGGGCGAGATGAGCAGTTCTTC
clone_size: few; d_call: TRBD2; v_call: TRBV9; j_call: TRBJ2-7; cdr3_aa: CASSYTGLVANEQYF; cdr3_nt: TGTGCCAGCAGCTATACGGGACTAGTGGCCAACGAGCAGTACTTC
clone_size: NA; d_call: TRBD2; v_call: TRBV20-1; j_call: TRBJ2-3; cdr3_aa: CSACVAGVRTDTQYF; cdr3_nt: TGCAGTGCTTGTGTAGCGGGAGTTAGAACAGATACGCAGTATTTT
clone_size: NA; d_call: NA; v_call: TRBV24-1; j_call: TRBJ2-3; cdr3_aa: CATSVSGLTDTQYF; cdr3_nt: TGTGCCACCAGTGTGAGCGGCCTCACAGATACGCAGTATTTT
clone_size: NA; d_call: TRBD1; v_call: TRBV6-5; j_call: TRBJ1-2; cdr3_aa: CASSQPGGASYGYTF; cdr3_nt: TGTGCCAGCAGTCAGCCAGGGGGCGCTTCCTATGGCTACACCTTC
clone_size: NA; d_call: NA; v_call: TRBV6-5; j_call: TRBJ1-2; cdr3_aa: CASSYREGYGYTF; cdr3_nt: TGTGCCAGCAGTTACCGGGAGGGGTATGGCTACACCTTC
clone_size: NA; d_call: TRBD1; v_call: TRBV30; j_call: TRBJ1-5; cdr3_aa: CAWSAPAGGRSQPQHF; cdr3_nt: TGTGCCTGGAGTGCCCCCGCAGGGGGTCGAAGTCAGCCCCAGCATTTT
clone_size: few; d_call: NA; v_call: TRBV6-4; j_call: TRBJ2-1; cdr3_aa: CASSVTQDVHEQFF; cdr3_nt: TGTGCCAGCAGTGTCACGCAGGATGTCCATGAGCAGTTCTTC
clone_size: NA; d_call: NA; v_call: TRBV5-4; j_call: TRBJ1-6; cdr3_aa: CASSLVPGTNSPLHF; cdr3_nt: TGTGCCAGCAGCTTGGTTCCGGGGACAAACTCACCCCTCCACTTT